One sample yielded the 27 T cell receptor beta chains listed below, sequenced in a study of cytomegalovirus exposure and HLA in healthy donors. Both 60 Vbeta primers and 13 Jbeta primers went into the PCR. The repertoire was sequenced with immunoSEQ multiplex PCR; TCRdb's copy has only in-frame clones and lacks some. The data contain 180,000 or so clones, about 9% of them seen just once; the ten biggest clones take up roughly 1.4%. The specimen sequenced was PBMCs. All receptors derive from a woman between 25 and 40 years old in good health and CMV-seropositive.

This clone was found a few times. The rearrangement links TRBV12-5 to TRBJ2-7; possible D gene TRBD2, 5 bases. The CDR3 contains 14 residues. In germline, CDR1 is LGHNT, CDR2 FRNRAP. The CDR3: CASGTPGAAYEQYF. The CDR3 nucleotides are TGTGCCAGCGGCACCCCGGGCGCCGCCTACGAGCAGTACTTC.

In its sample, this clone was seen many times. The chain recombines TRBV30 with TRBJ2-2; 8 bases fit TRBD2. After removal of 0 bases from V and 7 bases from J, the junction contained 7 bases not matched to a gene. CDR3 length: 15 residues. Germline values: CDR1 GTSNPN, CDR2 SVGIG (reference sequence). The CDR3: CAWSVGREESGELFF. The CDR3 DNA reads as TGTGCCTGGAGTGTTGGGCGGGAGGAGAGCGGGGAGCTGTTTTTT.

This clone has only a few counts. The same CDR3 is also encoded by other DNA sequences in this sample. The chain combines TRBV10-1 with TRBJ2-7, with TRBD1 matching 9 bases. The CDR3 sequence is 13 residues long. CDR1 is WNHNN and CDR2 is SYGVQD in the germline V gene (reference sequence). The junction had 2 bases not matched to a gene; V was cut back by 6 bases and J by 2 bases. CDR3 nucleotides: TGCGCCAGCAGCCGGGACAGGGCCTACGAGCAGTACTTC. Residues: CASSRDRAYEQYF.

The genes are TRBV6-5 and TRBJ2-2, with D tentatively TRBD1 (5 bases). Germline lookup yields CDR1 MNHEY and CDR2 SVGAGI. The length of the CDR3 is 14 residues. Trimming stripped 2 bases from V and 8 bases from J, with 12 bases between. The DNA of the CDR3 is TGTGCCAGCAGTTACAGCCCAAGGGGAGGGGAGCTGTTTTTT. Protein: CASSYSPRGGELFF.

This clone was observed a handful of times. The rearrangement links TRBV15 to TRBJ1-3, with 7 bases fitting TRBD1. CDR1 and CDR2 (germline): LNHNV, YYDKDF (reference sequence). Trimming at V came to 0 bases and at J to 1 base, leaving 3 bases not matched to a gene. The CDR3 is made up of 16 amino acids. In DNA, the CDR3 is TGTGCCACCAGCAGAGATAAGGGGGCTTCTGGAAACACCATATATTTT. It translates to CATSRDKGASGNTIYF.

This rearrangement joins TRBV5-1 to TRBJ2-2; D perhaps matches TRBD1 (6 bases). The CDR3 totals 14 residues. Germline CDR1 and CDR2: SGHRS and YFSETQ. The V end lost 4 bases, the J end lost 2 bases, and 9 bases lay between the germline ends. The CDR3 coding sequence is TGCGCCAGCAGCATAGGGACAAACACCGGGGAGCTGTTTTTT. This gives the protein CASSIGTNTGELFF.

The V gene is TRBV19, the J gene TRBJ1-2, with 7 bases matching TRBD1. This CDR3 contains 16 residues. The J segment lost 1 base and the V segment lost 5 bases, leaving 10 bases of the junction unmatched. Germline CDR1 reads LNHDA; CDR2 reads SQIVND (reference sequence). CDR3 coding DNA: TGTGCCAGTAGTCAGGGGGTGGACCTCGTTAACTATGGCTACACCTTC. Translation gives CASSQGVDLVNYGYTF.

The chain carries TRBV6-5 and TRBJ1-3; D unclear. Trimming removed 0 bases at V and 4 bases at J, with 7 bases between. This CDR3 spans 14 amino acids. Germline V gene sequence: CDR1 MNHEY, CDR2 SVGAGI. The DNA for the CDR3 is TGTGCCAGCAGTTACTCGAGAGCCGGAAACACCATATATTTT. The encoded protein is CASSYSRAGNTIYF.

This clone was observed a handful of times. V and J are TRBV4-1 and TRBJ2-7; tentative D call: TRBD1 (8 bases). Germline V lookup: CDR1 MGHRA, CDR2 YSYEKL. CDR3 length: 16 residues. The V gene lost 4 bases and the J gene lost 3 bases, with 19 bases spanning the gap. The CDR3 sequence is CASSRTAGQDIYEQYF. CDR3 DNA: TGCGCCAGCAGCCGCACAGCGGGACAGGACATCTACGAGCAGTACTTC.

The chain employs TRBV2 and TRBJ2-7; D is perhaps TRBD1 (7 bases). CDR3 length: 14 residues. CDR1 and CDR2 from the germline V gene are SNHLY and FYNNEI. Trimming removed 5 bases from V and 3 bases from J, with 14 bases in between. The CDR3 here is CASSSRGAGYEQYF. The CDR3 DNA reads TGTGCCAGCAGTTCCAGGGGGGCGGGCTACGAGCAGTACTTC. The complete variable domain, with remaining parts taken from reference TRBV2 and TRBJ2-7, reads EPEVTQTPSHQVTQMGQEVILRCVPISNHLYFYWYRQILGQKVEFLVSFYNNEISEKSEIFDDQFSVERPDGSNFTLKIRSTKLEDSAMYFCASSSRGAGYEQYFGPGTRLTVT.

CDR3 residues: CAISESAEGYTF. CDR3 bases: TGTGCCATCAGTGAAAGCGCTGAAGGCTACACCTTC. The V and J genes are TRBV10-3 and TRBJ1-2; D uncertain. V dropped 3 bases and J dropped 8 bases, with 10 bases sitting between them. Germline V gene data show CDR1 as ENHRY and CDR2 as SYGVKD. CDR3 length equals 12 residues.

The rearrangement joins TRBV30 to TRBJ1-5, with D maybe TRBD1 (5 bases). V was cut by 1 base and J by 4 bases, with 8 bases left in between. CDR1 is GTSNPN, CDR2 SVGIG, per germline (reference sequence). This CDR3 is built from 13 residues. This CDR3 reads CAWSEQGNQPQHF. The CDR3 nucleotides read TGTGCCTGGAGTGAGCAGGGTAATCAGCCCCAGCATTTT.

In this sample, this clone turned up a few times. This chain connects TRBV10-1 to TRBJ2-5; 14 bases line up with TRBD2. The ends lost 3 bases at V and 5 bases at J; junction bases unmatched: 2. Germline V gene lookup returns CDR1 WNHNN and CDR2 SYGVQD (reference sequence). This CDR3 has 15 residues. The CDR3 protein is CASSERLAGGETQYF. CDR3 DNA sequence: TGCGCCAGCAGTGAAAGACTAGCGGGAGGGGAGACCCAGTACTTC.

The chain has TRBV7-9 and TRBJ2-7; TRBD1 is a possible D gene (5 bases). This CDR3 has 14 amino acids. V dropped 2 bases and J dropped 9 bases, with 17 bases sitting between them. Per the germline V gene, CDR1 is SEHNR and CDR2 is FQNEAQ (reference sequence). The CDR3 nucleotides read TGTGCCAGCAGCTTACAGGGCGGCGGTTTGTTGCAGTACTTC. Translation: CASSLQGGGLLQYF.

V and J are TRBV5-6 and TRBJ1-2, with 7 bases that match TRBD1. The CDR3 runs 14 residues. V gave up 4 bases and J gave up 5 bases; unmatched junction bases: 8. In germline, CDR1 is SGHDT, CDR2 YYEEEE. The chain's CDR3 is CASSLPGQRYGYTF. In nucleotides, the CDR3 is TGTGCCAGCAGCCTGCCGGGACAGAGATATGGCTACACCTTC.

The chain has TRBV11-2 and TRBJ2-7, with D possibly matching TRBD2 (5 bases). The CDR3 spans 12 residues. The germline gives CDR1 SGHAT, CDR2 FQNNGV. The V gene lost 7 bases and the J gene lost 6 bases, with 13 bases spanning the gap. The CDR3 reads CASIGGWSEQYF. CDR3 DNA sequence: TGTGCCAGCATAGGAGGATGGAGCGAGCAGTACTTC.

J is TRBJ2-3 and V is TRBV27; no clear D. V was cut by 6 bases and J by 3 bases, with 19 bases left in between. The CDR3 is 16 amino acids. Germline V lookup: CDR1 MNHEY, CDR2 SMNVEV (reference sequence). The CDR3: CASRPGWSTYTDTQYF. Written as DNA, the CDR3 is TGTGCCAGCAGGCCGGGTTGGTCGACCTATACAGATACGCAGTATTTT.

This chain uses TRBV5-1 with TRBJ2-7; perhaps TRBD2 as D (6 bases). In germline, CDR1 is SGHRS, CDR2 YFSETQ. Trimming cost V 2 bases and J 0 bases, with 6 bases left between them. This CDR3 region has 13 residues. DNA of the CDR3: TGCGCCAGCAGCTTAGCGGGCTCCTACGAGCAGTACTTC. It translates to CASSLAGSYEQYF. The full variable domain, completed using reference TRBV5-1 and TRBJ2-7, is KAGVTQTPRYLIKTRGQQVTLSCSPISGHRSVSWYQQTPGQGLQFLFEYFSETQRNKGNFPGRFSGRQFSNSRSEMNVSTLELGDSALYLCASSLAGSYEQYFGPGTRLTVT.

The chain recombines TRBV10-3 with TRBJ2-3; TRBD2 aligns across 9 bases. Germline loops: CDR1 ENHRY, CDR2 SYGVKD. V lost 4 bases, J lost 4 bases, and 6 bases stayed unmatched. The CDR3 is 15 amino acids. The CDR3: CAISGDSGSPDTQYF. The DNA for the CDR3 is TGTGCCATCAGTGGGGATAGCGGGAGTCCAGATACGCAGTATTTT.

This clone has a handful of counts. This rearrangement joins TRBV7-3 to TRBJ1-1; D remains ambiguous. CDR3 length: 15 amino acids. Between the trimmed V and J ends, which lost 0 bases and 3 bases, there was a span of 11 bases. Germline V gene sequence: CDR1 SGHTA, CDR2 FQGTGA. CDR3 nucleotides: TGTGCCAGCAGCTTAACCCCCGCCCAGGACACTGAAGCTTTCTTT. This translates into CASSLTPAQDTEAFF.

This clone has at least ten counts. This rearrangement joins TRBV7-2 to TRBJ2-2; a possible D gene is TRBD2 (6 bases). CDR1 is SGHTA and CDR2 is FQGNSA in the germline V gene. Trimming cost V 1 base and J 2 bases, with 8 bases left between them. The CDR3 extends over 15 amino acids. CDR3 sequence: CASSLGGVNTGELFF. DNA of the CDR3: TGTGCCAGCAGCTTAGGGGGGGTAAACACCGGGGAGCTGTTTTTT. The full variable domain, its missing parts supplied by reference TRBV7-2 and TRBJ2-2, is GAGVSQSPSNKVTEKGKDVELRCDPISGHTALYWYRQSLGQGLEFLIYFQGNSAPDKSGLPSDRFSAERTGGSVSTLTIQRTQQEDSAVYLCASSLGGVNTGELFFGEGSRLTVL.

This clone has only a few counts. The CDR3 DNA is TGTGCCAGCAGCCTATCTGGCACAGATACGCAGTATTTT. Protein: CASSLSGTDTQYF. V usage is TRBV6-1 and J usage is TRBJ2-3, with D unresolved. The CDR3 contains 13 residues. CDR1 and CDR2 from the germline V gene are MNHNS and SASEGT. Trimming cost V 6 bases and J 1 base, with 8 bases left between them.

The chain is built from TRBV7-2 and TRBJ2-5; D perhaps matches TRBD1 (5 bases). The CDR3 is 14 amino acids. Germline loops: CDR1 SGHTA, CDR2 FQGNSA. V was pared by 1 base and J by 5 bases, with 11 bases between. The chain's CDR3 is CASSLDGRVETQYF. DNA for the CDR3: TGTGCCAGCAGCTTAGACGGCAGGGTGGAGACCCAGTACTTC.

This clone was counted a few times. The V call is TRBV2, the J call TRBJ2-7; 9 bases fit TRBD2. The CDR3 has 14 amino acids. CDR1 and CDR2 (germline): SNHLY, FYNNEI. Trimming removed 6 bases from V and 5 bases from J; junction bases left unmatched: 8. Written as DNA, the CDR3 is TGTGCCAGCAGACCCGGGACTAGCTTCCACGAGCAGTACTTC. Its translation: CASRPGTSFHEQYF.

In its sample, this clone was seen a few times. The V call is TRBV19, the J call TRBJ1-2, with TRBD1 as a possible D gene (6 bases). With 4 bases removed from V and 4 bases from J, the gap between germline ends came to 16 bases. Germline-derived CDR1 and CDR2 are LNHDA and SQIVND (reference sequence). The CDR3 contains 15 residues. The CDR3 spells CASSRGRQTIYGYTF. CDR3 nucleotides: TGTGCCAGTAGTAGGGGGCGACAAACGATCTATGGCTACACCTTC.

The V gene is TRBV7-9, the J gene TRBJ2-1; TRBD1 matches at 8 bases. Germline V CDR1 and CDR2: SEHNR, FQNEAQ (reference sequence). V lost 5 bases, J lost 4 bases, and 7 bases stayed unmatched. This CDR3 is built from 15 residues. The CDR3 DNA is TGTGCCAGCAGCACACGGGACAGGCTTTACAATGAGCAGTTCTTC. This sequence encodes CASSTRDRLYNEQFF.

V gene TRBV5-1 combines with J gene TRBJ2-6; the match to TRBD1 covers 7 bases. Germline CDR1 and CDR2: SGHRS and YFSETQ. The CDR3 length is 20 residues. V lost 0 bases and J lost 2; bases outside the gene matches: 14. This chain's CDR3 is CASSLAPHRGPLPGANVLTF. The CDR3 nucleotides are TGCGCCAGCAGCTTGGCCCCCCACAGGGGACCCCTTCCTGGGGCCAACGTCCTGACTTTC.